A selection of T cell receptor beta chains follows, all from one sample in a study of shared clonotypes between healthy human individuals. Measured with immunoSEQ multiplex PCR; TCRdb has only the in-frame clones, and not every one. This sample has about 1.5 million clones, with under 99% found just once. Material for sequencing was naive CD4+ T cells sorted from blood. These receptors were obtained from a man between 25 and 39 years old in good health. Each CDR3 is given with its conserved first and last residue. Only part of the rows carry a size: once, few, many, or a class if the clone is expanded.

>.|TRBJ1-1|TRBV10-3
CAINTGVNTEAFF
>.|TRBJ2-7|TRBV27
CASSTDTGTATYEQYF
>.|TRBJ2-7|TRBV5-1
CASSFMGQGLRETSGGAYEQYF
>once|TRBJ2-3|TRBV5-1
CASSLVGRGHADTQYF
>.|TRBJ1-2|TRBV29-1
CSVEVTVRGYGYTF
>.|TRBJ2-3|TRBV2
CASRGQGSVDTQYF
>.|TRBJ1-1|TRBV5-5
CASSLSPGQPNTEAFF
>.|TRBJ2-7|TRBV5-1
CASSLGPSLLNYEQYF
>.|TRBJ2-1|TRBV29-1
CSVSGRVVDEQFF
>.|TRBJ1-5|TRBV18
CASSNRQGNQPQHF
>.|TRBJ2-1|TRBV18
CASSRETGIGSYNEQFF
>.|TRBJ2-1|TRBV5-6
CASSSWTGNNEQFF
>.|TRBJ2-5|TRBV10-1
CASSDRGTGKETQYF
>.|TRBJ2-1|TRBV5-5
CASSNRGKEQFF
>.|TRBJ2-1|TRBV18
CASSGDRSSYNEQFF
>.|TRBJ2-5|TRBV5-6
CASSWGRVWETQYF
>.|TRBJ1-1|TRBV11-2
CASSTQKRAGLNTEAFF
>.|TRBJ1-2|TRBV2
CASSERTGENYGYTF
>.|TRBJ1-5|TRBV30
CAWSEGSGPPAGQPQHF
>.|TRBJ2-1|TRBV14
CASSQEVRGGEQFF
>.|TRBJ1-2|TRBV10-1
CASSSTGNYGYTF
>once|TRBJ2-5|TRBV9
CASSVGDRQETQYF
>.|TRBJ2-7|TRBV7-9
CASSPAWGGEYEQYF
>.|TRBJ2-7|TRBV2
CASSVRDRGSYEQYF
>once|TRBJ2-7|TRBV23-1
CAKGTGKNPFWPYEQYF
>.|TRBJ2-7|TRBV13
CASSSAGAFSEQYF
>.|TRBJ2-7|TRBV6-4
CASSREGGYEQYF
>once|TRBJ2-7|TRBV10-2
CASSESSSYYEQYF
>.|TRBJ2-7|TRBV5-5
CASSLVGGLSYEQYF
>.|TRBJ2-7|TRBV11-2
CASSFGRGHYEQYF
>.|TRBJ2-1|TRBV11-3
CASSLGEQVSSYNEQFF
>.|TRBJ1-5|TRBV6-1
CASRDRVSNQPQHF
>.|TRBJ2-7|TRBV7-2
CASSWGGSSYEQYF
>.|TRBJ1-2|TRBV5-4
CASSLTANYGYTF
>.|TRBJ1-5|TRBV6-1
CASSELRQTSNQPQHF
>.|TRBJ2-7|TRBV5-1
CASSWTGADEQYF
>.|TRBJ2-1|TRBV30
CAWDRLAEQFF
>.|TRBJ2-1|TRBV21-1
CASRAAEVNYNEQFF
>.|TRBJ2-3|TRBV12-2
CASRLEWTSGSTDTQYF
>.|TRBJ2-7|TRBV6-5
CASRTTSPGYEQYF
>once|TRBJ1-1|TRBV5-1
CASSRDRGATEAFF
>.|TRBJ2-7|TRBV5-1
CASSWVTGTRPQEQYF
>.|TRBJ2-1|TRBV28
CASSFRRGDYNEQFF
>once|TRBJ1-2|TRBV7-9
CASSLMLGQGLDGYTF
>.|TRBJ2-7|TRBV6-5
CASRRHREGEQYF
>.|TRBJ1-2|TRBV5-6
CASSSGYGYTF
>.|TRBJ2-7|TRBV7-2
CASSRGLAVYEQYF
>.|TRBJ1-4|TRBV5-1
CASRPGTQNEKLFF
>.|TRBJ2-5|TRBV5-1
CASSLRTGGLETQYF
>.|TRBJ2-7|TRBV14
CASSQTRTYEQYF
>.|TRBJ2-7|TRBV9
CASSVALSDEQYF
>.|TRBJ2-7|TRBV18
CASSPEGRESLEQYF
>.|TRBJ2-7|TRBV21-1
CASSQRVTDGYEQYF
>.|TRBJ2-5|TRBV20-1
CSARFSETQYF
>once|TRBJ1-4|TRBV6-5
CASSYTDPGLSEKLFF